Following are 5 T cell receptor beta chains from one sample sequenced in a study of blood T cell repertoires in COVID-19. Profiled with immunoSEQ multiplex PCR; TCRdb holds only in-frame clones, not every one. The data show approximately 160,000 clones, approximately 88% seen once. The source material was peripheral blood. All receptors derive from a man aged 18 to 30 with active or convalescent COVID-19.

V and J are TRBV11-2 and TRBJ2-5; D is possibly TRBD2 (6 bases). This CDR3 spans 12 amino acids. Per the germline V gene, CDR1 is SGHAT and CDR2 is FQNNGV. The germline V and J ends were trimmed by 7 bases and 5 bases, with 11 bases remaining between them. DNA of the CDR3: TGTGCCAGCACCACCCGGGGGGAGACCCAGTACTTC. It translates to CASTTRGETQYF.

The chain couples TRBV6-6 to TRBJ1-3; D may be TRBD1 (6 bases). The V end was cut by 8 bases, the J end by 2 bases, with 13 bases between. Germline lookup yields CDR1 MNHNY and CDR2 SVGAGI (reference sequence). The CDR3 has 14 amino acids. CDR3 DNA sequence: TGTGCCAGCCTAAGGGGGGGAACTGGAAACACCATATATTTT. This sequence encodes CASLRGGTGNTIYF.

J is TRBJ2-5 and V is TRBV7-2; TRBD2 matches at 8 bases. CDR3 length: 16 amino acids. V shed 5 bases and J 0 bases; nucleotides not matched to a gene: 8. In germline, CDR1 is SGHTA, CDR2 FQGNSA. CDR3 amino acids: CASSPTAGAYQETQYF. Here the CDR3 DNA reads TGTGCCAGCAGCCCTACAGCGGGAGCGTACCAAGAGACCCAGTACTTC.

V gene TRBV7-2 combines with J gene TRBJ2-7, with a weak D call TRBD1 (5 bases). The germline CDR1 and CDR2 sequences are SGHTA and FQGNSA. This CDR3 comprises 13 residues. The V end lost 3 bases, the J end lost 3 bases, and 9 bases lay between the germline ends. The CDR3 DNA follows: TGTGCCAGCAGCTTTGTCAGGGACTACGAGCAGTACTTC. Protein sequence: CASSFVRDYEQYF. Looking up the rest from reference TRBV7-2 and TRBJ2-7 gives the full variable domain: GAGVSQSPSNKVTEKGKDVELRCDPISGHTALYWYRQSLGQGLEFLIYFQGNSAPDKSGLPSDRFSAERTGGSVSTLTIQRTQQEDSAVYLCASSFVRDYEQYFGPGTRLTVT.

The table lists this clone with a count of one. V and J are TRBV14 and TRBJ2-1; a possible D gene is TRBD2 (6 bases). V shed 4 bases and J shed 6 bases, with 16 bases lying between them. The CDR3 spans 15 residues. Germline values: CDR1 SGHDN, CDR2 FVKESK. The CDR3 DNA is TGTGCCAGCAGCCTCGGGCTAGCGAGGGCCAATGAGCAGTTCTTC. Protein product: CASSLGLARANEQFF.